The subject of this entry is one T cell receptor (beta chain). TCRdb keeps only in-frame clones here, not all; method: immunoSEQ multiplex PCR. The repertoire consists of over 95,000 clones, with about 90% occurring once and the leading ten covering roughly 1.4%. The data originate from a study of T cells after somatic rescue of genetic block. The CDR3 totals 13 residues. Germline-derived CDR1 and CDR2 are SGHKS and YYEKEE (reference sequence). The V end was cut by 2 bases, the J end by 3 bases, with 8 bases between. The TCR was taken from a woman younger than 30. The chain recombines TRBV5-5 with TRBJ2-5; perhaps TRBD2 as D (6 bases). The sample consisted of peripheral blood mononuclear cells (PBMCs). The CDR3 sequence is CASSFGGEETQYF. Here the CDR3 DNA reads TGTGCCAGCAGCTTCGGAGGGGAAGAGACCCAGTACTTC.